These 28 T cell receptor beta chains share one sample of origin, sequenced in a study of graft-versus-host responses after intestinal transplantation. Repertoires were generated with immunoSEQ multiplex PCR, while TCRdb's copy carries only in-frame clones and drops some. The sample records about 93,000 clones, roughly four fifths being singletons. The antigens these receptors bind are not known. The sequenced sample was unstimulated CD4+ T cells sorted from spleen or lymph node cells, obtained before intestinal transplant. The receptors originated from a human donor who received an intestinal transplant.

In this sample, this clone turned up once. The V call is TRBV7-9, the J call TRBJ1-5; tentative D call: TRBD1 (5 bases). The germline CDR1 and CDR2 sequences are SEHNR and FQNEAQ (reference sequence). This CDR3 contains 14 residues. V lost 1 base, J lost 12 bases, and 16 bases lay in between. The CDR3 DNA sequence: TGTGCCAGCAGCTTAGGGGAAGGGGCGCGAGTCCAGCATTTT. Amino acids: CASSLGEGARVQHF.

The J gene is TRBJ2-7, the V gene TRBV4-1, with D uncertain. Germline loops: CDR1 MGHRA, CDR2 YSYEKL. The length of the CDR3 is 12 residues. Trimming shortened V by 1 base and J by 5 bases, and 6 bases separated the two germline ends. The CDR3 loop is CASSQGSNEQYF. As DNA, the CDR3 is TGCGCCAGCAGCCAAGGGAGCAACGAGCAGTACTTC.

The chain recombines TRBV5-4 with TRBJ2-5, with a tentative D call TRBD1 (5 bases). Germline V gene data show CDR1 as SGHNT and CDR2 as YYREEE (reference sequence). The CDR3 contains 15 residues. Trimming took 4 bases from V and 1 from J, leaving 14 bases between them. The CDR3 bases are TGTGCCAGCAGCCCCTCAAGGGGATCCCAAGAGACCCAGTACTTC. Its translation: CASSPSRGSQETQYF.

The CDR3 is CASSLRASGSSTQYF. CDR3 sequence (DNA): TGTGCCAGCAGCTTGCGGGCTAGCGGGAGTTCGACGCAGTATTTT. The chain joins TRBV5-8 to TRBJ2-3; 10 bases are a match to TRBD2. The CDR3 extends over 15 amino acids. The germline gives CDR1 SGHTS, CDR2 YDEGEE. V shed 1 base and J 9 bases; nucleotides not matched to a gene: 8.

V and J are TRBV5-8 and TRBJ1-2, with TRBD1 as a possible D gene (6 bases). The CDR3 covers 14 residues. With 0 bases removed from V and 6 bases from J, the gap between germline ends came to 12 bases. Germline CDR1 and CDR2: SGHTS and YDEGEE. Here the CDR3 DNA reads TGTGCCAGCAGCTTGGGGTCAGGGGCACATGGCTACACCTTC. This codes for CASSLGSGAHGYTF.

CDR3 sequence reads: CASSLLGGDRDNEQFF. The CDR3 DNA reads as TGTGCCAGCAGTTTATTAGGCGGGGACAGGGACAATGAGCAGTTCTTC. V gene TRBV28 combines with J gene TRBJ2-1, with 9 bases identical to TRBD1. The CDR3 runs to 16 residues. The V gene end was trimmed by 1 base and the J gene end by 5 bases; junction bases not matched to a gene: 6. From germline, CDR1 is MDHEN and CDR2 SYDVKM.

This chain connects TRBV19 to TRBJ1-3; 11 bases fit TRBD1. The germline V gene encodes CDR1 LNHDA and CDR2 SQIVND (reference sequence). Trimming at V came to 3 bases and at J to 3 bases, leaving 13 bases not matched to a gene. This CDR3 region has 19 residues. The DNA of the CDR3 is TGTGCCAGTAGTATCCGGCCGGGACAGGGGGGGGAAGGTGGAAACACCATATATTTT. Amino acids: CASSIRPGQGGEGGNTIYF.

V and J are TRBV5-1 and TRBJ2-5; D call uncertain. The length of the CDR3 is 14 residues. Germline V lookup: CDR1 SGHRS, CDR2 YFSETQ. Trimming cost V 0 bases and J 1 base, with 7 bases left between them. The CDR3 DNA follows: TGCGCCAGCAGCTTGGACCACGGCCAAGAGACCCAGTACTTC. It codes for CASSLDHGQETQYF.

V is TRBV12-2 and J is TRBJ2-7; TRBD2 is the table's D call and was not checked against the DNA. TRBV12-2 is given as a pseudogene. The CDR3 runs to 16 residues. This chain's CDR3 is CASRLAEREGRYEQYF. The CDR3 coding sequence is TGTGCAAGTCGCTTAGCGGAGCGGGAGGGTAGGTACGAGCAGTACTTC.

This rearrangement joins TRBV11-2 to TRBJ2-5; 14 bases line up with TRBD2. The CDR3 extends over 16 amino acids. After removal of 5 bases from V and 5 bases from J, the junction contained 7 bases not matched to a gene. Germline V lookup: CDR1 SGHAT, CDR2 FQNNGV. The CDR3 sequence: CASSPRLAGGRETQYF. CDR3 nucleotide sequence: TGTGCCAGCAGCCCGCGACTAGCGGGGGGGCGGGAGACCCAGTACTTC.

V is TRBV28 and J is TRBJ2-7; 8 bases line up with TRBD2. This CDR3 contains 15 residues. Germline values: CDR1 MDHEN, CDR2 SYDVKM. The V segment lost 1 base and the J segment 6 bases; nucleotides outside the gene matches: 8. CDR3 residues: CASSLLTGGEGEQYF. CDR3 sequence (DNA): TGTGCCAGCAGTTTATTGACGGGAGGGGAGGGCGAGCAGTACTTC.

The chain uses TRBV10-3 and TRBJ2-2; D is possibly TRBD1 (6 bases). Germline V gene sequence: CDR1 ENHRY, CDR2 SYGVKD. V dropped 6 bases and J dropped 0 bases, with 8 bases sitting between them. The CDR3 sequence is 14 residues long. CDR3 in amino acids: CAIRGQTNTGELFF. The DNA of the CDR3 is TGTGCCATCAGGGGACAAACGAACACCGGGGAGCTGTTTTTT.

V gene TRBV19 combines with J gene TRBJ1-1; TRBD1 agrees at 8 bases. Germline trimming cut 5 bases from V and 4 bases from J; bases unmatched to any gene: 9. From germline, CDR1 is LNHDA and CDR2 SQIVND (reference sequence). The CDR3 contains 15 residues. In DNA form, the CDR3 reads TGTGCCAGTAGTTTCACAGGGGGAGGGGGCACTGAAGCTTTCTTT. It codes for CASSFTGGGGTEAFF.

The chain is built from TRBV11-2 and TRBJ1-2; possibly TRBD1 for D (6 bases). Germline V gene sequence: CDR1 SGHAT, CDR2 FQNNGV. V shed 0 bases and J shed 6 bases, with 8 bases lying between them. This CDR3 has 13 amino acids. The DNA for the CDR3 is TGTGCCAGCAGCTTAGACAGGGGACATGGCTACACCTTC. Its translation: CASSLDRGHGYTF.

The chain joins TRBV27 to TRBJ2-2; D gene ambiguous. CDR3 length: 14 amino acids. The V gene's germline CDR1 is MNHEY and CDR2 SMNVEV (reference sequence). The germline V and J ends were trimmed by 1 base and 1 base, with 4 bases remaining between them. The CDR3 here is CASSLWQNTGELFF. The CDR3 nucleotides are TGTGCCAGCAGTTTATGGCAGAACACCGGGGAGCTGTTTTTT.

The chain couples TRBV5-1 to TRBJ1-3; D might be TRBD1 (5 bases). Germline values: CDR1 SGHRS, CDR2 YFSETQ. Deletions cut 0 bases from V and 8 bases from J, with 6 bases between. This CDR3 contains 12 residues. The CDR3 nucleotides are TGCGCCAGCAGCTTGGTAGGGGACACCATATATTTT. Its translation is CASSLVGDTIYF.

The genes are TRBV9 and TRBJ2-7; 7 bases agree with TRBD2. Germline V lookup: CDR1 SGDLS, CDR2 YYNGEE. V gave up 0 bases and J gave up 4 bases; unmatched junction bases: 7. The CDR3 sequence is 15 residues long. The CDR3 coding sequence is TGTGCCAGCAGCGTAGATAACGGGGGGATATACGAGCAGTACTTC. Protein product: CASSVDNGGIYEQYF.

The chain uses TRBV5-5 and TRBJ2-7; TRBD1 agrees at 7 bases. CDR3 length: 16 residues. CDR1 is SGHKS and CDR2 is YYEKEE in the germline V gene (reference sequence). Losses at the gene ends were 0 bases for V and 3 bases for J; bases not matched to a gene: 9. CDR3 sequence: CASSLAGTESYYEQYF. The CDR3 DNA reads TGTGCCAGCAGCTTGGCGGGGACAGAGAGTTACTACGAGCAGTACTTC.

This clone turned up a few times. The chain couples TRBV5-6 to TRBJ1-6; 11 bases agree with TRBD1. Per the germline V gene, CDR1 is SGHDT and CDR2 is YYEEEE. This CDR3 is 15 amino acids long. J lost 10 bases, V lost 4 bases, and 7 bases had no gene match. As DNA, the CDR3 is TGTGCCAGCAGCGAAGGACAGGGGGCTCTCTCACCCCTCCACTTT. Residues: CASSEGQGALSPLHF.

The genes are TRBV25-1 and TRBJ2-1; TRBD2 matches 13 bases. V lost 7 bases to trimming and J lost 0 bases; unmatched junction nucleotides: 3. Germline-derived CDR1 and CDR2 are MGHDK and SYGVNS. There are 16 residues in the CDR3. The CDR3 DNA sequence: TGTGCCAGCAAACTAGCGGGGGGGAGCTCCTACAATGAGCAGTTCTTC. Its translation: CASKLAGGSSYNEQFF.

A few counts support this clone. The chain carries TRBV7-9 and TRBJ2-7, with D hard to call. Germline V gene sequence: CDR1 SEHNR, CDR2 FQNEAQ (reference sequence). V was cut by 2 bases and J by 5 bases, with 10 bases left in between. CDR3 length: 13 residues. CDR3 DNA sequence: TGTGCCAGCAGCTTATTACGAGGCAACGAGCAGTACTTC. Its protein is CASSLLRGNEQYF.

The V call is TRBV6-1, the J call TRBJ2-2; TRBD1 agrees at 7 bases. The CDR3 totals 15 residues. Trimming cost V 7 bases and J 8 bases; bases outside gene matches: 13. Germline V gene data show CDR1 as MNHNS and CDR2 as SASEGT. The CDR3 is CASIRGTAVLGELFF. The DNA of the CDR3 is TGTGCCAGCATAAGGGGGACAGCTGTGCTGGGGGAGCTGTTTTTT.

V usage is TRBV5-1 and J usage is TRBJ2-5, with D unresolved. Germline V lookup: CDR1 SGHRS, CDR2 YFSETQ. The CDR3 is made up of 15 amino acids. Trimming left V 0 bases short and J 0 bases short, with 9 bases between. As DNA, the CDR3 is TGCGCCAGCAGCTTGGGTGGGCAGAACCAAGAGACCCAGTACTTC. Encoded protein: CASSLGGQNQETQYF. Full variable domain (remainder filled in from reference TRBV5-1 and TRBJ2-5): KAGVTQTPRYLIKTRGQQVTLSCSPISGHRSVSWYQQTPGQGLQFLFEYFSETQRNKGNFPGRFSGRQFSNSRSEMNVSTLELGDSALYLCASSLGGQNQETQYFGPGTRLLVL.

The V call is TRBV9, the J call TRBJ2-2, with TRBD1 matching 8 bases. The CDR3 length is 14 residues. Trimming removed 4 bases from V and 6 bases from J; junction bases left unmatched: 5. Germline V gene sequence: CDR1 SGDLS, CDR2 YYNGEE. The CDR3: CASSSRTGSGELFF. The CDR3 DNA sequence: TGTGCCAGCAGCTCAAGGACAGGGTCCGGGGAGCTGTTTTTT. Variable domain in full (rest from reference TRBV9 and TRBJ2-2): DSGVTQTPKHLITATGQRVTLRCSPRSGDLSVYWYQQSLDQGLQFLIQYYNGEERAKGNILERFSAQQFPDLHSELNLSSLELGDSALYFCASSSRTGSGELFFGEGSRLTVL.

V is TRBV27 and J is TRBJ2-3; D unclear. Germline V lookup: CDR1 MNHEY, CDR2 SMNVEV (reference sequence). CDR3 length: 14 residues. Trimming removed 2 bases at V and 0 bases at J, with 6 bases between. The chain's CDR3 is CASSLRYSTDTQYF. DNA for the CDR3: TGTGCCAGCAGTTTACGTTATAGCACAGATACGCAGTATTTT.

This chain joins TRBV30 and TRBJ1-6; D remains unclear. CDR3 length: 12 amino acids. The germline V gene encodes CDR1 GTSNPN and CDR2 SVGIG (reference sequence). The V end was cut by 7 bases, the J end by 8 bases, with 12 bases between. CDR3 nucleotide sequence: TGTGCCTCCGGTGGAGGGCATTCACCCCTCCACTTT. Amino acids: CASGGGHSPLHF.

This chain links TRBV11-2 with TRBJ2-7; D not certain. The V gene lost 2 bases and the J gene lost 6 bases, with 17 bases spanning the gap. Germline-derived CDR1 and CDR2 are SGHAT and FQNNGV. The CDR3 is 15 residues long. CDR3 coding DNA: TGTGCCAGCAGCTTACTTTCTCTTTTCCGTCCCGAGCAGTACTTC. Translated, it gives CASSLLSLFRPEQYF.

V is TRBV7-2 and J is TRBJ2-2, with 11 bases that match TRBD2. CDR3 size: 17 residues. V was pared by 5 bases and J by 0 bases, with 5 bases of the junction left unmatched. Germline CDR1 is SGHTA and CDR2 is FQGNSA. CDR3 sequence reads: CASSQPGLAANTGELFF. The CDR3 DNA reads TGTGCCAGCAGCCAACCGGGACTAGCGGCGAACACCGGGGAGCTGTTTTTT.